This T cell receptor (beta chain) is from a study of T cell repertoires and leukemia-associated antigens (dated 2019 in TCRdb). For context, the study as a whole: Each sample yielded about 5.1 to 7 million read pairs and roughly 3.3 to 5.0 million effective reads, approximately 15 million effective reads overall. In vitro peptide stimulation of healthy T cells was used with the aim of identifying the antigen recognized by a TCR Vbeta21 clone previously found in CML patients. The research as a whole found: Direct testing of the expanded clones' antigen specificity and function was not done, and further investigation was required. Numbers of Vbeta genes (approximately 61), Jbeta genes (around 14), VDJ rearrangements and unique CDR3s did not differ significantly among the four groups.

Total RNA was extracted from the cultured T cells with TRIzol reagent. TCRbeta libraries were amplified from RNA by 5' rapid amplification of cDNA ends (5'RACE). Library concentration and integrity were checked with Qubit, an Agilent instrument, and quantitative PCR before sequencing. Sequencing of qualified libraries was performed on Illumina HiSeq or MiSeq by a commercial service provider. Per the source publication's procedure: TCR sequences in each sample were identified using MiXCR version 1.8.2. Qualified clones required a CDR3 longer than four amino acids, an in-frame nucleotide length, and no stop codon. A read counted as effective if the read contained the complete CDR3 structure. RT-PCR with 24 Vbeta primers, GeneScan spectratyping, and Sanger sequencing were used to validate expanded clones. TCRdb trimmed public reads at Q25 via fastp, called clones via MiXCR and kept in-frame beta chains. One record per CDR3 amino acid sequence lists the most common genes and DNA. TCRdb, rather than the study authors, made the V and J calls. The sample yields approximately 12,000 distinct CDR3 sequences; about 41% were counted once. The ten largest account for about 33% of the sample.

CD3+ T cells were initially rested overnight at about 2.5 million cells/mL in RPMI 1640 lacking fetal bovine serum. MACS immunomagnetic beads were used, per the manufacturer's instructions, to isolate CD3+ T cells from PBMCs. V sheds 0 bases and J sheds 4 bases, leaving 13 bases between their ends. Including cysteine and phenylalanine, the CDR3 has 15 amino acids. The entry retains the CDR3 DNA only, 45 bases that are in frame from base 1. CDR1 is given as SGHRS and CDR2 as YFSETQ, both from the germline V gene. This clonotype is termed medium-sized (0.01 to 0.1%). Its antigen remains undetermined. The input lacks base qualities; no much larger clone sits a single base away.

This chain is built from TRBV5-1 and TRBJ1-1; a tentative D match to TRBD1 spans 5 bases. The sequenced sample was CD3+ T cells sorted from blood and cultured. The sequence was collected from a female donor in good health. The CDR3 reads as follows: CASSLGSGFPTEAFF. The DNA sequence is as follows: TGCGCCAGCAGCTTGGGCTCAGGGTTCCCCACTGAAGCTTTCTTT. Reference TRBV5-1 and TRBJ1-1 genes cover what lies past the CDR3, so the full variable domain is KAGVTQTPRYLIKTRGQQVTLSCSPISGHRSVSWYQQTPGQGLQFLFEYFSETQRNKGNFPGRFSGRQFSNSRSEMNVSTLELGDSALYLCASSLGSGFPTEAFFGQGTRLTVV.